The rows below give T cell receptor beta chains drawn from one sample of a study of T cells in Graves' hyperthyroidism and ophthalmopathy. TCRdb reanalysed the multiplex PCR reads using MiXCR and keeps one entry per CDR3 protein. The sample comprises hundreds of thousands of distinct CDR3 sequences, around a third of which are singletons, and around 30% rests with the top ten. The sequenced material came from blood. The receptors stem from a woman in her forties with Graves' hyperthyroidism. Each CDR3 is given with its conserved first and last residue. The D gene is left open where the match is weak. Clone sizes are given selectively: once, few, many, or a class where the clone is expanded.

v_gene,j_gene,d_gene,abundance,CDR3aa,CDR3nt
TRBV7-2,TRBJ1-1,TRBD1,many,CASSLGTGVTEAFF,TGTGCCAGCAGCTTGGGAACAGGGGTCACTGAAGCTTTCTTT
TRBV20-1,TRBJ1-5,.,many,CSVARGNQPQHF,TGCAGTGTGGCGAGGGGTAATCAGCCCCAGCATTTT
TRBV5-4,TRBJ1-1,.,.,CASRLHPGVGEAFF,TGTGCCAGCAGACTCCATCCTGGGGTTGGTGAAGCTTTCTTT
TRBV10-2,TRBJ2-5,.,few,CASSKPGEVQETQYF,TGTGCCAGCAGCAAGCCGGGGGAGGTCCAAGAGACCCAGTACTTC
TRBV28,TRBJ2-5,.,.,CASSQGRFYQETQYF,TGTGCCAGCAGTCAAGGACGTTTCTACCAAGAGACCCAGTACTTC
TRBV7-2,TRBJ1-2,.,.,CASSLRGALGAGYTF,TGTGCCAGCAGCTTACGGGGAGCCTTAGGGGCTGGCTACACCTTC
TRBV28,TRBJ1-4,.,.,CASIDGGAKLFF,TGTGCCAGCATCGACGGGGGCGCAAAACTGTTTTTT
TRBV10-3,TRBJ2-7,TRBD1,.,CAIRGTGYEQYF,TGTGCCATCAGGGGGACAGGCTACGAGCAGTACTTC
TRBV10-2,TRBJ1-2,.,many,CASTSHPGGDYGYTF,TGCGCCAGCACGTCCCACCCCGGGGGCGACTATGGCTACACCTTC
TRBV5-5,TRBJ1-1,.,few,CASSSGTGQAFF,TGTGCCAGCAGCTCAGGGACCGGGCAAGCTTTCTTT
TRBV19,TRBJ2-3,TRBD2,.,CASSRTGGTDTQYF,TGTGCCAGTAGCCGGACGGGGGGTACAGATACGCAGTATTTT
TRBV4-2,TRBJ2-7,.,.,CASSLNPGQNYEQYF,TGTGCCAGCAGCTTAAATCCGGGACAAAATTACGAGCAGTACTTC
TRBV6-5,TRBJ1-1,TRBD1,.,CASSYGTADTEAFF,TGTGCCAGCAGTTACGGGACAGCAGACACTGAAGCTTTCTTT
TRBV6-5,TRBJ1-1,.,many,CASSYPSDTEAFF,TGTGCCAGCAGTTACCCTTCCGACACTGAAGCTTTCTTT
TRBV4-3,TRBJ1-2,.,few,CASSQDSTPRYGYTF,TGCGCCAGCAGCCAAGATTCGACTCCCCGCTATGGCTACACCTTC
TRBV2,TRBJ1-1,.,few,CASSEDFVAVNTEAFF,TGTGCCAGCAGTGAAGATTTTGTGGCCGTGAACACTGAAGCTTTCTTT
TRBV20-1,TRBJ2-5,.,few,CSARTSRGLGREETQYF,TGCAGTGCTAGGACTTCCCGGGGCTTAGGACGGGAAGAGACCCAGTACTTC
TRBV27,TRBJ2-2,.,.,CASRNIANTGELFF,TGTGCCAGCAGAAATATCGCGAACACCGGGGAGCTGTTTTTT
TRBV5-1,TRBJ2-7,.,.,CASSWAEGPYEQYF,TGCGCCAGCAGCTGGGCAGAAGGGCCCTACGAGCAGTACTTC
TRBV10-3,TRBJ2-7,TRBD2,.,CASSYLAGSILIF,TGTGCCAGCAGTTACTTAGCGGGGAGTATACTGATCTTC
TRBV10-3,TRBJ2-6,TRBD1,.,CAISRDRANVLTF,TGTGCCATCAGTCGGGACAGGGCGAACGTCCTGACTTTC
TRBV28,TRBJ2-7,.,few,CASSLRTREQYF,TGTGCCAGCAGTTTGAGGACGCGGGAGCAGTACTTC
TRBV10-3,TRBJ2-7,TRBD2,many,CASRRRGAEFDYEQYF,TGTGCCTCGAGGCGGCGGGGGGCCGAGTTTGACTACGAGCAGTACTTC
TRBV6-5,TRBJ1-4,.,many,CASSRGHGNEKLFF,TGTGCCAGCAGCCGGGGACACGGGAATGAAAAACTGTTTTTT
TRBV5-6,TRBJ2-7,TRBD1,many,CASSADRAPEQYF,TGTGCCAGCAGCGCGGACAGGGCTCCCGAGCAGTACTTC
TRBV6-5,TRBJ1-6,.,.,CASKPRVGLAVNSPLHF,TGTGCCAGCAAACCTAGGGTTGGTCTTGCGGTCAATTCACCCCTCCACTTT
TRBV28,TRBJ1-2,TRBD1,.,CAGRGTVIYGYTF,TGTGCCGGCAGGGGGACGGTCATCTATGGCTACACCTTC
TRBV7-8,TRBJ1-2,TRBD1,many,CASSNGQGDGYTF,TGTGCCAGCAGTAACGGGCAGGGGGATGGCTACACCTTC
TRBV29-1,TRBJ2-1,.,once,CSELVDEQFF,TGCAGCGAGCTAGTCGATGAGCAGTTCTTC